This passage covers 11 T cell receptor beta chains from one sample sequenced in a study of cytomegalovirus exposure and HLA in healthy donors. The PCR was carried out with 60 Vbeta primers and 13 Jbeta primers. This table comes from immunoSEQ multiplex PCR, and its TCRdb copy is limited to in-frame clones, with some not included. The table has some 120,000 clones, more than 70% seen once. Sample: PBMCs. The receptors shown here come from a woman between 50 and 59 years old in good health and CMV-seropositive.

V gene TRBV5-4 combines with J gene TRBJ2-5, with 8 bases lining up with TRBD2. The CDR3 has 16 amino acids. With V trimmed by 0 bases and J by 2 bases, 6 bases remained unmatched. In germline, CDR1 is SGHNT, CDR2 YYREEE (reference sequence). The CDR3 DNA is TGTGCCAGCAGCTTGGTGGGTAGCGGGACACAAGAGACCCAGTACTTC. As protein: CASSLVGSGTQETQYF. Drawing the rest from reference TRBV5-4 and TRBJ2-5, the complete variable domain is ETGVTQSPTHLIKTRGQQVTLRCSSQSGHNTVSWYQQALGQGPQFIFQYYREEENGRGNFPPRFSGLQFPNYSSELNVNALELDDSALYLCASSLVGSGTQETQYFGPGTRLLVL.

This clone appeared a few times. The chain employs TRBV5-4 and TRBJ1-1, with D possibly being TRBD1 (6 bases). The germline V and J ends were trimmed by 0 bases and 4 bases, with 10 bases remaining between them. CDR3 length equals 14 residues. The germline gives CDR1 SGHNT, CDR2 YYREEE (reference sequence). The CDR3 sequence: CASSLGGRGTEAFF. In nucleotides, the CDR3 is TGTGCCAGCAGCTTGGGCGGCAGGGGCACTGAAGCTTTCTTT.

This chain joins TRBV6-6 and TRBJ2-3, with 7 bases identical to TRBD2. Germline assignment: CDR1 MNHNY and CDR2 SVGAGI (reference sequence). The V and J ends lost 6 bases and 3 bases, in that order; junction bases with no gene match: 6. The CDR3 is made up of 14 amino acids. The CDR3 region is CASREAGETDTQYF. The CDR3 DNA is TGTGCCAGCAGGGAGGCGGGGGAAACAGATACGCAGTATTTT.

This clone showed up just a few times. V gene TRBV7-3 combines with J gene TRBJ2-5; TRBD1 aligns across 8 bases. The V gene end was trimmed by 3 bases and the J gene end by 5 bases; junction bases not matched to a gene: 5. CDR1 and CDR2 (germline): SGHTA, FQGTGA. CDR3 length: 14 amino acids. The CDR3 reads CASSFTGGLETQYF. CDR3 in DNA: TGTGCCAGCAGCTTTACAGGGGGTCTTGAGACCCAGTACTTC.

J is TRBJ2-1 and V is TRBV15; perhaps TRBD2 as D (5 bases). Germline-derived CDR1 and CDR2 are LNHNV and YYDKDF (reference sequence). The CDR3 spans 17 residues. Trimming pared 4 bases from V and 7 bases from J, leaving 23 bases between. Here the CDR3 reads CATSIGNLASTDNEQFF. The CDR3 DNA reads TGTGCCACCAGCATAGGAAACCTAGCCTCCACGGATAATGAGCAGTTCTTC.

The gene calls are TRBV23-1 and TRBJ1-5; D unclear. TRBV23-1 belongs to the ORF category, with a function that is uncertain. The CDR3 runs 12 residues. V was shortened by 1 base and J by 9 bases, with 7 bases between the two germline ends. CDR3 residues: CASSQFILPQHF. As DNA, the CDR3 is TGCGCCAGCAGTCAATTCATTTTGCCCCAGCATTTT.

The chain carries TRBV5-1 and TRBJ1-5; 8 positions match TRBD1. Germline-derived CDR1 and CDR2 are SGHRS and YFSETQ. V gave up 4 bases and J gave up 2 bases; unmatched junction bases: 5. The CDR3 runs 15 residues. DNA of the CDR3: TGCGCCAGCAGCAGCAGGGGGCGCGGCAATCAGCCCCAGCATTTT. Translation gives CASSSRGRGNQPQHF.

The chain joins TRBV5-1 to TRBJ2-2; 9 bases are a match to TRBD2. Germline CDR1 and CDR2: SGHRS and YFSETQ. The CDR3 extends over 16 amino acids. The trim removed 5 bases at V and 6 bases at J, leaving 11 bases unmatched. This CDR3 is CASRRLAGTVPGELFF. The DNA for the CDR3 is TGCGCCAGCAGACGGCTAGCGGGAACCGTCCCCGGGGAGCTGTTTTTT.

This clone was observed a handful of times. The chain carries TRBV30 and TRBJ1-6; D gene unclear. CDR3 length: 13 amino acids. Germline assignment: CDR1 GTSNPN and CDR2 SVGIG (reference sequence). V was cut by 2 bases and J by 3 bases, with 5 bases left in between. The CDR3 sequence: CAWSSNYNSPLHF. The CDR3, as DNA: TGTGCCTGGAGTTCAAACTATAATTCACCCCTCCACTTT.

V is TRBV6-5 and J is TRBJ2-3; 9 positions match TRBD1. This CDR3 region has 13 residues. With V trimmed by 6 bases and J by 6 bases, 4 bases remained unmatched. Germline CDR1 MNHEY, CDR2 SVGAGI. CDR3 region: CASRGTGKDTQYF. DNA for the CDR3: TGTGCCAGCAGAGGGACAGGGAAGGATACGCAGTATTTT.

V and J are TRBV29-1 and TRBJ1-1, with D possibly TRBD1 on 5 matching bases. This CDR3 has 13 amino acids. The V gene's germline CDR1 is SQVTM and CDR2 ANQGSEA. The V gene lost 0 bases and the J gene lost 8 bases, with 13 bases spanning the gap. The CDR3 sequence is CSVEDQGQGEAFF. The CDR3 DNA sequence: TGCAGCGTTGAAGATCAGGGTCAGGGAGAAGCTTTCTTT.